This paragraph reports one TCR beta chain. TCRdb reanalysed the PCR reads using MiXCR and keeps one entry per CDR3 protein. The data show nearly 11,000 distinct CDR3 sequences, with around three fifths seen just once and roughly 90% held by the top ten. The sample is drawn from a study of CD4 and CD8 cells across lung adenocarcinoma regions. Donors had localized lung adenocarcinoma, a non-small cell lung cancer. V dropped 1 base and J dropped 5; count of bases not matched to a gene: 0. There are 13 residues in the CDR3. CDR1 and CDR2 (germline): MNHNS, SASEGT. The sample consisted of CD8+ T cells from the margin of a lung tumor. This receptor was obtained from a male donor with lung adenocarcinoma. The CD4 and CD8 labels of this study may be unreliable. This sequence joins TRBV6-1 and TRBJ2-5; 8 bases are shared with TRBD1. CDR3 amino acids: CASSEDRGETQYF. The CDR3 region has the DNA TGTGCCAGCAGTGAAGACAGGGGGGAGACCCAGTACTTC.